The subject of this entry is one TCR beta chain. Its antigen is currently unknown. The protocol was immunoSEQ multiplex PCR, while the TCRdb copy is restricted to in-frame clones and leaves out a portion. The sample carries 80,000 to 95,000 clones, approximately 86% recorded once. V was cut by 2 bases and J by 0 bases, with 14 bases left in between. Germline V gives CDR1 MGHRA, CDR2 YSYEKL. The CDR3 runs 17 residues. Regarding time point: cycle 4 day 1 (C4D1), after around six weeks of nivolumab. Every patient relapsed after autologous stem cell transplantation, and brentuximab vedotin exposure varied. Best overall response was complete response, partial response or progressive disease in these relapsed/refractory classical Hodgkin lymphoma patients. The data derive from a study of PD-1 blockade in classical Hodgkin lymphoma. Study findings and constraints: Patients newly diagnosed and complete responders had comparable baseline diversity. The study found that TCR diversity rose significantly by C4D1 in CD4+ but not CD8+ cells. What drove the repertoire differences, possibly disease activity or prior therapy, has not been defined.

The sequencing used peripheral blood mononuclear cells (PBMCs), collected before the fourth cycle of nivolumab. The chain employs TRBV4-1 and TRBJ2-1; the D gene is possibly TRBD2 (5 bases). The TCR comes from a human donor with classical Hodgkin lymphoma. CDR3 amino acids: CASSQTGLFASYNEQFF. The CDR3 nucleotides read TGCGCCAGCAGCCAAACTGGACTCTTCGCCTCCTACAATGAGCAGTTCTTC.